A single sample gave rise to the 29 T cell receptor beta chains below, sequenced in a study of Ad26.COV2.S vaccination and SARS-CoV-2 variants. Profiled with immunoSEQ multiplex PCR; TCRdb holds only in-frame clones, not every one. The table lists approximately 480,000 clones, roughly 85% of them singletons. Treatment in this sample: about 20 received Ad26.COV2.S at low or high dose, single or two shots; roughly five received placebo; per-sample allocation not given. Following the first vaccine or placebo injection, samples were taken on day 63. The material sequenced was peripheral blood, taken in a trial of Ad26.COV2.S vaccine versus placebo. These receptors were taken from a person aged 18 to 65 who received the Ad26.COV2.S COVID-19 vaccine or a placebo.

The chain recombines TRBV7-2 with TRBJ1-4, with D perhaps TRBD1 (5 bases). Per germline, CDR1 SGHTA and CDR2 FQGNSA. CDR3 size: 14 residues. V was trimmed by 7 bases and J by 3 bases, leaving 12 bases between them. The CDR3 DNA is TGTGCCAGCACTCTGGGGCGGGCTAATGAAAAACTGTTTTTT. Translation gives CASTLGRANEKLFF.

CDR3 coding DNA: TGTGCCAGTAGTGCCCTAGCGGGAGGCTACAATGAGCAGTTCTTC. Encoded protein: CASSALAGGYNEQFF. The chain combines TRBV19 with TRBJ2-1; 11 nucleotides match TRBD2. The CDR3 has 15 residues. Per germline, CDR1 LNHDA and CDR2 SQIVND (reference sequence). V lost 5 bases, J lost 3 bases, and 3 bases stayed unmatched.

The genes are TRBV5-4 and TRBJ2-3, with TRBD2 matching over 9 bases. This CDR3 region has 16 residues. Germline V lookup: CDR1 SGHNT, CDR2 YYREEE (reference sequence). V dropped 4 bases and J dropped 4; count of bases not matched to a gene: 10. The chain's CDR3 is CASSREIAGAPDTQYF. In DNA form, the CDR3 reads TGTGCCAGCAGCCGAGAGATAGCGGGAGCCCCAGATACGCAGTATTTT.

The chain carries TRBV23-1 and TRBJ2-7; 7 bases match TRBD1. TRBV23-1 is an ORF; its function is uncertain. This CDR3 has 13 residues. The V and J ends lost 6 bases and 5 bases, in that order; junction bases with no gene match: 7. The CDR3 coding sequence is TGCGCCAGCAGCAACAGGGGTCGCGACGAGCAGTACTTC. This codes for CASSNRGRDEQYF.

The rearrangement joins TRBV16 to TRBJ1-2; TRBD1 is a possible D gene (5 bases). This CDR3 has 16 residues. V dropped 0 bases and J dropped 0 bases, with 11 bases sitting between them. Germline CDR1 reads KGHSY; CDR2 reads FQNENV. CDR3 sequence reads: CASSQSLGGANYGYTF. CDR3 nucleotide sequence: TGTGCCAGCAGCCAATCGTTGGGAGGGGCTAACTATGGCTACACCTTC.

This clone was seen ten or more times. V and J are TRBV5-4 and TRBJ2-2, with TRBD2 matching 7 bases. Germline V gene sequence: CDR1 SGHNT, CDR2 YYREEE (reference sequence). The CDR3 extends over 15 amino acids. Trimming cost V 8 bases and J 0 bases; bases outside gene matches: 7. The CDR3 DNA reads TGTGCCAGTCACCCGGGGGGTACGAACACCGGGGAGCTGTTTTTT. Its translation is CASHPGGTNTGELFF.

The V and J genes are TRBV27 and TRBJ2-5; 7 positions match TRBD1. The CDR3 is 13 amino acids. The ends lost 6 bases at V and 5 bases at J; junction bases unmatched: 6. Per germline, CDR1 MNHEY and CDR2 SMNVEV (reference sequence). The CDR3 reads CASRFQGVETQYF. In DNA form, the CDR3 reads TGTGCCAGCAGGTTTCAGGGGGTGGAGACCCAGTACTTC.

The J gene is TRBJ1-1, the V gene TRBV29-1; D is perhaps TRBD1 (6 bases). Germline assignment: CDR1 SQVTM and CDR2 ANQGSEA. This CDR3 is built from 13 residues. With 7 bases removed from V and 4 bases from J, the gap between germline ends came to 16 bases. CDR3 residues: CSAVNGQLTEAFF. CDR3 bases: TGCAGCGCGGTTAATGGACAGCTCACTGAAGCTTTCTTT.

The rearrangement joins TRBV2 to TRBJ1-1, with D possibly TRBD1 on 5 matching bases. The CDR3 runs 14 residues. Germline V gene data show CDR1 as SNHLY and CDR2 as FYNNEI. V shed 10 bases and J shed 1 base, with 16 bases lying between them. The CDR3 nucleotides are TGTGCCACCCCCCGGTCAGGGAGGAACACTGAAGCTTTCTTT. The encoded protein is CATPRSGRNTEAFF.

The genes are TRBV11-2 and TRBJ1-2; no clear D gene. The CDR3 has 14 amino acids. The germline V gene has CDR1 SGHAT and CDR2 FQNNGV. V lost 6 bases and J lost 0, with 11 bases in between. The CDR3 DNA reads TGTGCCAGCAGTCCCCGGACTTCTAACTATGGCTACACCTTC. It codes for CASSPRTSNYGYTF.

This clone was detected only once. The V gene is TRBV7-8, the J gene TRBJ2-7; the D gene is possibly TRBD1 (6 bases). This CDR3 spans 16 amino acids. Germline V gene data show CDR1 as SGHVS and CDR2 as FQNEAQ. Trimming cost V 0 bases and J 3 bases, with 15 bases left between them. The DNA of the CDR3 is TGTGCCAGCAGCTTAGCGCCGGCGGCAGGGGTCTACGAGCAGTACTTC. Translating gives CASSLAPAAGVYEQYF.

The V and J genes are TRBV27 and TRBJ1-5, with 7 bases lining up with TRBD1. Germline values: CDR1 MNHEY, CDR2 SMNVEV (reference sequence). CDR3 size: 15 residues. V dropped 6 bases and J dropped 3; count of bases not matched to a gene: 8. The CDR3: CASSPGGTVNQPQHF. For the CDR3, the DNA is TGTGCCAGCAGCCCAGGGGGGACCGTCAATCAGCCCCAGCATTTT.

The rearrangement links TRBV27 to TRBJ2-3; D may be TRBD2 (6 bases). Trimming cost V 2 bases and J 4 bases, with 13 bases left between them. The CDR3 is 15 residues long. CDR1 is MNHEY, CDR2 SMNVEV, per germline (reference sequence). The CDR3 loop reads CASSLLGGRPDTQYF. The DNA for the CDR3 is TGTGCCAGCAGTTTACTCGGGGGACGGCCAGATACGCAGTATTTT.

This chain joins TRBV24-1 and TRBJ2-6; D gene uncertain. V gave up 1 base and J gave up 0 bases, with 3 bases separating them. Germline CDR1 reads KGHDR; CDR2 reads SFDVKD. The CDR3 has 15 amino acids. The CDR3 reads CATSDLSSGANVLTF. CDR3 DNA sequence: TGTGCCACCAGTGATTTATCCTCTGGGGCCAACGTCCTGACTTTC.

The CDR3 DNA reads as TGTGCCAGCAGCTTGGGCAGGGGGCAGGGGCGCGGTGAAGCTTTCTTT. Translation: CASSLGRGQGRGEAFF. This chain joins TRBV11-3 and TRBJ1-1; 8 bases agree with TRBD1. Looked up from germline, CDR1 is SGHNT and CDR2 is YENEEA. The CDR3 is made up of 16 amino acids. V gave up 3 bases and J gave up 7 bases; unmatched junction bases: 13. Full variable domain (rest looked up from reference TRBV11-3 and TRBJ1-1): EAGVVQSPRYKIIEKKQPVAFWCNPISGHNTLYWYLQNLGQGPELLIRYENEEAVDDSQLPKDRFSAERLKGVDSTLKIQPAELGDSAVYLCASSLGRGQGRGEAFFGQGTRLTVV.

This clone was picked up one time. The CDR3 DNA follows: TGTGCCAGCCTAAAGGTGGGGAGGCCGGGGCAAGAGACCCAGTACTTC. It codes for CASLKVGRPGQETQYF. The chain uses TRBV6-6 and TRBJ2-5; maybe TRBD2 (6 bases). Trimming left V 8 bases short and J 2 bases short, with 21 bases between. This CDR3 has 16 amino acids. CDR1 is MNHNY and CDR2 is SVGAGI in the germline V gene (reference sequence).

This clone occurred once. This chain connects TRBV30 to TRBJ1-6; D is unclear. The CDR3 length is 15 residues. The germline V gene encodes CDR1 GTSNPN and CDR2 SVGIG (reference sequence). V was clipped by 0 bases and J by 6 bases, with 12 bases between them. In DNA, the CDR3 is TGTGCCTGGAGTGTAGACGGCAGTGTTAATTCACCCCTCCACTTT. This encodes CAWSVDGSVNSPLHF.

V gene TRBV28 combines with J gene TRBJ1-1, with D hard to call. The CDR3 has 12 amino acids. Looked up from germline, CDR1 is MDHEN and CDR2 is SYDVKM. V was shortened by 7 bases and J by 4 bases, with 10 bases between the two germline ends. In DNA form, the CDR3 reads TGTGCCAGCAATTATGGGGTCACTGAAGCTTTCTTT. It is translated as CASNYGVTEAFF.

This clone was detected a few times. This chain joins TRBV7-9 and TRBJ1-5; no definite D call. The CDR3 has 14 residues. Trimming pared 5 bases from V and 4 bases from J, leaving 12 bases between. CDR1 is SEHNR, CDR2 FQNEAQ, per germline (reference sequence). CDR3 bases: TGTGCCAGCAGCCAAAAAGGCTCAAATCAGCCCCAGCATTTT. Translating gives CASSQKGSNQPQHF.

The rearrangement links TRBV2 to TRBJ2-3, with 9 bases fitting TRBD1. This CDR3 spans 16 amino acids. Germline V gene data show CDR1 as SNHLY and CDR2 as FYNNEI. Trimming removed 5 bases from V and 2 bases from J; junction bases left unmatched: 8. The CDR3 region is CASSTLDRGLTDTQYF. In nucleotides, the CDR3 is TGTGCCAGCAGTACCTTGGACAGGGGCCTCACAGATACGCAGTATTTT.

The rearrangement links TRBV6-5 to TRBJ2-3; D perhaps matches TRBD2 (5 bases). This CDR3 spans 14 amino acids. V dropped 6 bases and J dropped 2 bases, with 12 bases sitting between them. From germline, CDR1 is MNHEY and CDR2 SVGAGI. CDR3: CASRPSGNTDTQYF. Here the CDR3 DNA reads TGTGCCAGCAGACCAAGCGGAAACACAGATACGCAGTATTTT.

J is TRBJ2-2 and V is TRBV2; 7 bases fit TRBD2. The CDR3 sequence is 15 residues long. Germline trimming cut 6 bases from V and 4 bases from J; bases unmatched to any gene: 8. The germline gives CDR1 SNHLY, CDR2 FYNNEI. CDR3 DNA sequence: TGTGCCAGCAGCCCTCTGGCGGGAGCCACCGGGGAGCTGTTTTTT. Its translation is CASSPLAGATGELFF.

Here the CDR3 DNA reads TGTGCCACCAGCGGGGGACCACTGGGACAGAGCCCTTCGACCGGGGAGCTGTTTTTT. Its protein product is CATSGGPLGQSPSTGELFF. The V gene is TRBV15, the J gene TRBJ2-2; 7 positions agree with TRBD1. The CDR3 consists of 19 residues. V was clipped by 5 bases and J by 5 bases; unmatched bases: 20. CDR1 is LNHNV, CDR2 YYDKDF, per germline (reference sequence).

The chain joins TRBV7-3 to TRBJ2-5, with D possibly TRBD2 on 5 matching bases. The CDR3 covers 14 residues. The V and J ends lost 2 bases and 7 bases respectively, with 14 bases between them. Germline V gives CDR1 SGHTA, CDR2 FQGTGA. The DNA for the CDR3 is TGTGCCAGCAGCTTATCAGGCGGGTTCGGGACCCAGTACTTC. This sequence encodes CASSLSGGFGTQYF.

V and J are TRBV12-1 and TRBJ1-3. TRBV12-1 is marked as a pseudogene. This CDR3 has 15 residues. In nucleotides, the CDR3 is TGCGACACGGCGGGGGACAGACTTGGTTGGAACACCATATATTTT. Translating gives CDTAGDRLGWNTIYF.

This clone was seen more than once but under ten times. J is TRBJ2-5 and V is TRBV2, with 7 bases that match TRBD2. The CDR3 loop spans 10 amino acids. CDR1 is SNHLY and CDR2 is FYNNEI in the germline V gene. After removal of 8 bases from V and 7 bases from J, the junction contained 1 base not matched to a gene. The CDR3 spells CASGEGTQYF. The CDR3 nucleotides read TGTGCCAGCGGGGAGGGGACCCAGTACTTC.

V and J are TRBV30 and TRBJ2-3; no clear D gene. The length of the CDR3 is 12 residues. The germline V and J ends were trimmed by 3 bases and 2 bases, with 6 bases remaining between them. Germline V CDR1 and CDR2: GTSNPN, SVGIG (reference sequence). The DNA of the CDR3 is TGTGCCTGGAGCTTGGTCACAGATACGCAGTATTTT. Protein sequence: CAWSLVTDTQYF.

The gene calls are TRBV28 and TRBJ2-7; perhaps TRBD1 as D (6 bases). Between the trimmed V and J ends, which lost 4 bases and 2 bases, there was a span of 12 bases. The CDR3 is 14 residues long. Germline V CDR1 and CDR2: MDHEN, SYDVKM. This chain's CDR3 is CASSWLDSTYEQYF. DNA for the CDR3: TGTGCCAGCAGTTGGCTGGACAGCACCTACGAGCAGTACTTC.

This chain uses TRBV5-1 with TRBJ2-7; TRBD1 matches at 7 bases. The CDR3 has 15 residues. The germline CDR1 and CDR2 sequences are SGHRS and YFSETQ. Germline trimming cut 4 bases from V and 3 bases from J; bases unmatched to any gene: 10. In DNA, the CDR3 is TGCGCCAGCAGCACCCGACAGGGATCCAACTACGAGCAGTACTTC. Translating it yields CASSTRQGSNYEQYF.